This TCR beta chain derives from a study of CD8+ T cells in alopecia areata. Turning to the study itself: Treated patients were dosed with oral tofacitinib, taking 5 to 10 mg twice daily.

The germline V gene encodes CDR1 SQVTM and CDR2 ANQGSEA. The CDR3 runs 11 residues. The V end lost 4 bases, the J end lost 6 bases, and 9 bases lay between the germline ends. Isolated RNA was reverse transcribed into cDNA used as the sequencing template. Clones were sequenced by immunoSEQ multiplex PCR, and TCRdb holds only the in-frame ones, with some missing. This table holds approximately 180,000 clones, around 64% found once. This TCR was sampled from a human donor with alopecia areata. This chain links TRBV29-1 with TRBJ1-2, with TRBD1 as a possible D gene (5 bases). Sequences were derived from CD8+ T cells sorted from blood, sampled at week 0. The CDR3 spells CSVGGRDGYTF. The CDR3 region has the DNA TGCAGCGTTGGGGGACGTGATGGCTACACCTTC.